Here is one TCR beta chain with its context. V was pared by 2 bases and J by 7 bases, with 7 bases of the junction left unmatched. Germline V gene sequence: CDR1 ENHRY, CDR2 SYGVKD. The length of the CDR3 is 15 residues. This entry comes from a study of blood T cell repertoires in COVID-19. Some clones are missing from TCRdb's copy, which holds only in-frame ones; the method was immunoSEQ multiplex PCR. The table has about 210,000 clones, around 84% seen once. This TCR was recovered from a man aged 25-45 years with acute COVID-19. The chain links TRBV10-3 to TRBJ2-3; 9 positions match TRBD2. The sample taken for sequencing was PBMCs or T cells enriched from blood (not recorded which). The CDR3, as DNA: TGTGCCATCAGTGAGGAGACTAGCGGCGAATATACGCAGTATTTT. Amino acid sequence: CAISEETSGEYTQYF.